A selection of T cell receptor beta chains follows, all from one sample in a study of regulatory T cells in long-lasting Graves disease. Each CDR3 protein gets one entry after TCRdb re-called the multiplex PCR reads with MiXCR. The data show approximately 400,000 distinct CDR3 sequences, under 25% seen once. The sample in question was peripheral blood mononuclear cells (PBMCs), obtained when the disease was refractory, from a patient treated with antithyroid drugs. The receptors were sampled from a female donor with Graves disease. Each CDR3 is given with its conserved first and last residue. Each record gives: D gene, J gene, CDR3 length, V gene, clone size, CDR3 DNA, CDR3 protein. The D gene is left open where the match is weak. Some rows have no size entry. The others give once, few or many, or a class for an expanded clone.

D: TRBD1; J: TRBJ2-3; length: 20; V: TRBV11-2; size: few; DNA: TGTGCCAGCAGCTTAAACCCCCGGGGTAAAGGACAGGTCATAACAGATACGCAGTATTTT; CDR3: CASSLNPRGKGQVITDTQYF
D: -; J: TRBJ1-5; length: 14; V: TRBV24-1; size: many; DNA: TGTGCCACCAGTGATACCTATAGCAATCAGCCCCAGCATTTT; CDR3: CATSDTYSNQPQHF
D: TRBD1; J: TRBJ1-3; length: 16; V: TRBV9; size: -; DNA: TGTGCCAGCAGCGTGGGGAAGGGGGCTTCTGGAAACACCATATATTTT; CDR3: CASSVGKGASGNTIYF
D: -; J: TRBJ2-5; length: 15; V: TRBV19; size: many; DNA: TGTGCCAGTAGTATAGGTAACAGGGAACAAGAGACCCAGTACTTC; CDR3: CASSIGNREQETQYF
D: -; J: TRBJ1-5; length: 14; V: TRBV6-2/TRBV6-3; size: many; DNA: TGTGCCAGCGAGGAGACAGTTAGCAATCAGCCCCAGCATTTT; CDR3: CASEETVSNQPQHF
D: -; J: TRBJ1-5; length: 14; V: TRBV5-1; size: -; DNA: TGCGCCAGCAGCCCTGGCGGCTTGGATCAGCCCCAGCATTTT; CDR3: CASSPGGLDQPQHF
D: -; J: TRBJ1-4; length: 14; V: TRBV3-1; size: many; DNA: TGTGCCAGCAGCGAGGGGTGGACTAATGAAAAACTGTTTTTT; CDR3: CASSEGWTNEKLFF
D: TRBD2; J: TRBJ2-7; length: 20; V: TRBV27; size: -; DNA: TGTGCCAGCAGTCCGCTCAAGGCCTTCGGGCTAGCGGGAAGCTCCTACGAGCAGTACTTC; CDR3: CASSPLKAFGLAGSSYEQYF
D: TRBD1; J: TRBJ2-7; length: 15; V: TRBV24-1; size: -; DNA: TGTGCCACCAGTGATTCTGGACAGGGAATCTACGAGCAGTACTTC; CDR3: CATSDSGQGIYEQYF
D: -; J: TRBJ2-7; length: 12; V: TRBV28; size: -; DNA: TGTGCCTCGCCGGGGGCGCTCTACGAGCAGTACTTC; CDR3: CASPGALYEQYF
D: -; J: TRBJ1-1; length: 15; V: TRBV7-2; size: many; DNA: TGTGCCAGCAGCTTAGTTGGTGTGGGAAGGACTGAAGCTTTCTTT; CDR3: CASSLVGVGRTEAFF
D: -; J: TRBJ1-1; length: 14; V: TRBV18; size: few; DNA: TGTGCCAGCTCACCAGGGAGGCAGAACACTGAAGCTTTCTTT; CDR3: CASSPGRQNTEAFF
D: TRBD1; J: TRBJ1-4; length: 15; V: TRBV27; size: -; DNA: TGTGCCAGCAACCCCGGACAGGGGTCTAATGAAAAACTGTTTTTT; CDR3: CASNPGQGSNEKLFF
D: -; J: TRBJ1-1; length: 13; V: TRBV9; size: few; DNA: TGTGCCAGCAGCGTAGACGGGGAGAGTGAAGCTTTCTTT; CDR3: CASSVDGESEAFF
D: -; J: TRBJ1-3; length: 18; V: TRBV28; size: many; DNA: TGTGCCAGCACCTTCAACATTGACAGGCCGTTTTCTGGAAACACCATATATTTT; CDR3: CASTFNIDRPFSGNTIYF
D: -; J: TRBJ2-5; length: 14; V: TRBV7-2; size: few; DNA: TGTGCCAGCAGCTTTAAAGGGAGAGGAGAGACCCAGTACTTC; CDR3: CASSFKGRGETQYF
D: -; J: TRBJ1-1; length: 14; V: TRBV12-3/TRBV12-4; size: -; DNA: TGTGCCAGCAGTTTACGGGGGGGGGGTACTGAAGCTTTCTTT; CDR3: CASSLRGGGTEAFF
D: -; J: TRBJ2-5; length: 15; V: TRBV4-2; size: -; DNA: TGTGCCAGCAGCCAAGATACGGGGGACTTGGAGACCCAGTACTTC; CDR3: CASSQDTGDLETQYF
D: TRBD2; J: TRBJ2-2; length: 18; V: TRBV28; size: -; DNA: TGTGCCAGCACCCCCCTGAAGGCTAGCGGGAGGGTTACCGGGGAGCTGTTTTTT; CDR3: CASTPLKASGRVTGELFF
D: -; J: TRBJ1-1; length: 16; V: TRBV4-1; size: few; DNA: TGCGCCAGCAGCCAAGGTAAGGGAGACAGGAACACTGAAGCTTTCTTT; CDR3: CASSQGKGDRNTEAFF
D: TRBD2; J: TRBJ2-7; length: 13; V: TRBV13; size: few; DNA: TGTGCCAGCAGCTCGGCGGGAGTCCACGAGCAGTACTTC; CDR3: CASSSAGVHEQYF
D: -; J: TRBJ2-7; length: 12; V: TRBV5-1; size: few; DNA: TGCGCCAGCAGCTTGGCACCGGGGGAGCAGTACTTC; CDR3: CASSLAPGEQYF
D: -; J: TRBJ1-1; length: 12; V: TRBV6-1; size: many; DNA: TGTGCCAGCCGGGCGGGGAGCACTGAAGCTTTCTTT; CDR3: CASRAGSTEAFF
D: -; J: TRBJ1-1; length: 14; V: TRBV6-2/TRBV6-3; size: -; DNA: TGTGCCAGCAGTCACCCGGCCGGGAACACTGAAGCTTTCTTT; CDR3: CASSHPAGNTEAFF
D: -; J: TRBJ2-2; length: 17; V: TRBV11-2; size: -; DNA: TGTGCCAGCAGCTTCCTGGGGGTAGGGGTCGTCGCCGGGGAGCTGTTTTTT; CDR3: CASSFLGVGVVAGELFF
D: TRBD1; J: TRBJ1-1; length: 15; V: TRBV20-1; size: many; DNA: TGCAGTGCTAGGGGGTCGGGACAGGCGAACACTGAAGCTTTCTTT; CDR3: CSARGSGQANTEAFF
D: -; J: TRBJ1-2; length: 17; V: TRBV12-5; size: many; DNA: TGTGCTAGTGGTTCGGAACCCGTCACGGAGGGGCCCTATGGCTACACCTTC; CDR3: CASGSEPVTEGPYGYTF
D: -; J: TRBJ1-3; length: 15; V: TRBV7-9; size: -; DNA: TGTGCCAGCAGTTCACGGGACACCTCTGGAAACACCATATATTTT; CDR3: CASSSRDTSGNTIYF